The 16 T cell receptor beta chains listed next were all sequenced from one sample in a study of CD8 T cells in ankylosing spondylitis. Whole-study results and caveats: Ankylosing spondylitis blood seemed to carry a telltale TCR beta motif made of seven or eight highly homologous variants.

TCRdb analysed the 5' RACE reads with MiXCR anew, one entry per CDR3 protein. This repertoire shows about 840,000 distinct CDR3 sequences, about 11% found once; its top ten account for 0.51%. No antigens are known for them. The sample taken for sequencing was blood, either unsorted or a sorted T cell fraction (not recorded which). The receptors were sampled from a male donor with ankylosing spondylitis.

This clonotype has only a few counts. The V call is TRBV7-9, the J call TRBJ2-5, with D possibly matching TRBD2 (6 bases). The germline V gene has CDR1 SEHNR and CDR2 FQNEAQ (reference sequence). Trimming pared 6 bases from V and 2 bases from J, leaving 16 bases between. There are 15 residues in the CDR3. The CDR3: CASSFPGLLQETQYF. CDR3 bases: TGTGCCAGCAGTTTCCCGGGACTCCTACAAGAGACCCAGTACTTC.

The chain recombines TRBV9 with TRBJ2-1; 10 bases are shared with TRBD2. With 0 bases clipped from V and 0 bases from J, the junction kept 6 bases outside the gene matches. Germline CDR1 SGDLS, CDR2 YYNGEE. This CDR3 comprises 18 residues. In DNA form, the CDR3 reads TGTGCCAGCAGCGTAGGAGCGGGGGGGCCTAGCTCCTACAATGAGCAGTTCTTC. Amino acid sequence: CASSVGAGGPSSYNEQFF. The entire variable domain, with the rest obtained from reference TRBV9 and TRBJ2-1, is as follows: DSGVTQTPKHLITATGQRVTLRCSPRSGDLSVYWYQQSLDQGLQFLIQYYNGEERAKGNILERFSAQQFPDLHSELNLSSLELGDSALYFCASSVGAGGPSSYNEQFFGPGTRLTVL.

This chain connects TRBV7-2 to TRBJ2-7; maybe TRBD1 (6 bases). Germline V CDR1 and CDR2: SGHTA, FQGNSA. This CDR3 region has 15 residues. The V and J ends lost 5 bases and 0 bases respectively, with 14 bases between them. Written as DNA, the CDR3 is TGTGCCAGCAGCGCCCGACAGGTCCTCTCCTACGAGCAGTACTTC. Amino acids: CASSARQVLSYEQYF. Filled out from reference TRBV7-2 and TRBJ2-7, the complete variable domain reads GAGVSQSPSNKVTEKGKDVELRCDPISGHTALYWYRQSLGQGLEFLIYFQGNSAPDKSGLPSDRFSAERTGGSVSTLTIQRTQQEDSAVYLCASSARQVLSYEQYFGPGTRLTVT.

This clonotype has at least ten counts. J is TRBJ2-7 and V is TRBV20-1; D possibly uses TRBD1 or TRBD2 (6 bases each). The CDR3 is 13 amino acids. Trimming cost V 1 base and J 6 bases, with 13 bases left between them. Germline V gene sequence: CDR1 DFQATT, CDR2 SNEGSKA (reference sequence). The DNA of the CDR3 is TGCAGTGCTAGAGGGTGGGGGGCAGGCGAGCAGTACTTC. This translates into CSARGWGAGEQYF.

The chain carries TRBV5-4 and TRBJ2-1, with no clear D. The CDR3 totals 13 residues. Trimming removed 2 bases at V and 10 bases at J, with 13 bases between. Germline loops: CDR1 SGHNT, CDR2 YYREEE (reference sequence). CDR3 nucleotides: TGTGCCAGCAGCTTCTTGGGCCCCTCCGAGCAGTTCTTC. This sequence encodes CASSFLGPSEQFF. Combining the CDR3 with reference TRBV5-4 and TRBJ2-1 gives the whole variable domain ETGVTQSPTHLIKTRGQQVTLRCSSQSGHNTVSWYQQALGQGPQFIFQYYREEENGRGNFPPRFSGLQFPNYSSELNVNALELDDSALYLCASSFLGPSEQFFGPGTRLTVL.

This clonotype was seen only a few times. The genes are TRBV20-1 and TRBJ1-5; D uncertain. The CDR3 has 13 amino acids. With 0 bases removed from V and 7 bases from J, the gap between germline ends came to 10 bases. Germline V gene lookup returns CDR1 DFQATT and CDR2 SNEGSKA (reference sequence). The CDR3 DNA follows: TGCAGTGCTAGAGATTTTTTGGGGCAGCCCCAGCATTTT. Translating it yields CSARDFLGQPQHF.

This clonotype was found many times. This chain connects TRBV7-9 to TRBJ2-1; a possible D gene is TRBD2 (6 bases). This CDR3 is built from 16 residues. Germline V CDR1 and CDR2: SEHNR, FQNEAQ (reference sequence). V dropped 2 bases and J dropped 7 bases, with 18 bases sitting between them. This chain's CDR3 is CASSLSYAGTDNEQFF. The CDR3 DNA follows: TGTGCCAGCAGCTTAAGCTACGCGGGGACGGATAATGAGCAGTTCTTC.

This chain joins TRBV7-2 and TRBJ2-5; D assignment may be TRBD1 or TRBD2 (5 bases each). V was clipped by 2 bases and J by 4 bases, with 11 bases between them. The CDR3 runs to 14 residues. Germline lookup yields CDR1 SGHTA and CDR2 FQGNSA. Here the CDR3 DNA reads TGTGCCAGCAGCTTACAACGGGGCTTAGAGACCCAGTACTTC. Translation: CASSLQRGLETQYF.

The gene calls are TRBV27 and TRBJ2-1; D remains ambiguous. Germline-derived CDR1 and CDR2 are MNHEY and SMNVEV (reference sequence). Trimming took 4 bases from V and 0 from J, leaving 13 bases between them. The CDR3 runs to 16 residues. CDR3 sequence reads: CASSSPLMSSYNEQFF. The CDR3 nucleotides are TGTGCCAGCAGTTCCCCCCTCATGAGCTCCTACAATGAGCAGTTCTTC.

In this sample, this clonotype turned up a few times. This sequence joins TRBV20-1 and TRBJ1-1; 8 bases are a match to TRBD1. The CDR3 extends over 13 amino acids. The germline gives CDR1 DFQATT, CDR2 SNEGSKA (reference sequence). The ends lost 2 bases at V and 6 bases at J; junction bases unmatched: 5. The CDR3 nucleotides read TGCAGTGCTAGACCGACGGACAGGGCTGAAGCTTTCTTT. Translated: CSARPTDRAEAFF.

The genes are TRBV5-6 and TRBJ2-7, with 8 positions matching TRBD1. The CDR3 consists of 12 residues. J lost 12 bases, V lost 2 bases, and 7 bases had no gene match. The germline gives CDR1 SGHDT, CDR2 YYEEEE. CDR3 nucleotides: TGTGCCAGCAGCTTACGGACAGGGAGACGGTACTTC. It specifies CASSLRTGRRYF.

The rearrangement uses TRBV5-1 and TRBJ2-7, with TRBD1 identical over 7 bases. Trimming removed 4 bases from V and 1 base from J; junction bases left unmatched: 8. CDR3 length: 15 amino acids. The germline V gene has CDR1 SGHRS and CDR2 YFSETQ. CDR3 in amino acids: CASSTGTVQSYEQYF. CDR3 nucleotide sequence: TGCGCCAGCAGCACGGGGACAGTGCAATCCTACGAGCAGTACTTC.

The J gene is TRBJ1-2, the V gene TRBV5-1, with a tentative D call TRBD1 (5 bases). Trimming took 0 bases from V and 2 from J, leaving 11 bases between them. The CDR3 loop spans 15 amino acids. Germline V gene data show CDR1 as SGHRS and CDR2 as YFSETQ. The CDR3 DNA is TGCGCCAGCAGCTTGGAACACGGGGGGAACTATGGCTACACCTTC. Protein: CASSLEHGGNYGYTF.

This clonotype was seen a few times. The chain employs TRBV7-3 and TRBJ2-2, with no clear D. The CDR3 runs to 15 residues. Trimming took off 0 bases at V and 1 base at J, with 6 bases between the two ends. Germline CDR1 reads SGHTA; CDR2 reads FQGTGA. DNA for the CDR3: TGTGCCAGCAGCTTAACTTCACAGAACACCGGGGAGCTGTTTTTT. Amino acid sequence: CASSLTSQNTGELFF. The whole variable domain, remainder taken from reference TRBV7-3 and TRBJ2-2, is GAGVSQTPSNKVTEKGKYVELRCDPISGHTALYWYRQSLGQGPEFLIYFQGTGAADDSGLPNDRFFAVRPEGSVSTLKIQRTERGDSAVYLCASSLTSQNTGELFFGEGSRLTVL.

The J gene is TRBJ1-2, the V gene TRBV20-1, with D perhaps matching TRBD1 (6 bases). The V gene lost 4 bases and the J gene lost 11 bases, with 20 bases spanning the gap. The CDR3 runs 13 residues. From germline, CDR1 is DFQATT and CDR2 SNEGSKA (reference sequence). The CDR3 spells CSAMSQGSSRYTF. DNA for the CDR3: TGCAGTGCTATGAGTCAGGGGTCCTCGAGGTACACCTTC.

V and J are TRBV15 and TRBJ2-4, with a possible D match to TRBD2 (6 bases). The CDR3 extends over 17 amino acids. Trimming took 3 bases from V and 8 from J, leaving 23 bases between them. The V gene's germline CDR1 is LNHNV and CDR2 YYDKDF (reference sequence). The CDR3 spells CATSSNPSSPGVDIQYF. CDR3 coding DNA: TGTGCCACCAGCAGCAACCCCTCTTCCCCGGGGGTGGACATTCAGTACTTC.